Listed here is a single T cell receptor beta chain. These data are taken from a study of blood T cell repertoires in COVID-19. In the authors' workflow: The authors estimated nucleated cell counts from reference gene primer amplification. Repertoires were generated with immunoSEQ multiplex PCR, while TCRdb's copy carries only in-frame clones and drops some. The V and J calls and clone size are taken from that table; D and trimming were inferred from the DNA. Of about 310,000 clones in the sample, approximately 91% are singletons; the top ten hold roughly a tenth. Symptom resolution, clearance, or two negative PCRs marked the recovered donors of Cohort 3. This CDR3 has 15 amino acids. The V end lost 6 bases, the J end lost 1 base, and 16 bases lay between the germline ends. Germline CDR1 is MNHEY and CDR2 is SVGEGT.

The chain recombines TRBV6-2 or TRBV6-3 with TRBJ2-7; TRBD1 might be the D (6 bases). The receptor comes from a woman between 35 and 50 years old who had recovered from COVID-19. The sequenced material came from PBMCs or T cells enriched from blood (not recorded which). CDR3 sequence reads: CASSPPQGWSYEQYF. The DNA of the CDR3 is TGTGCCAGCAGCCCACCCCAGGGGTGGTCCTACGAGCAGTACTTC.